This T cell receptor beta chain was sequenced in a study of cytotoxic CD8 clonotypes in ibrutinib-treated CLL. Sequenced by immunoSEQ multiplex PCR; TCRdb stores in-frame clones only, minus some. Of roughly 56,000 clones in the sample, over 60% were seen once. In this sample, this clone turned up a few times. What it recognizes is unknown. The germline gives CDR1 LGHNA, CDR2 YNFKEQ. Deletions cut 4 bases from V and 1 base from J, with 18 bases between. The CDR3 length is 17 residues. General study results and limits: Clonality was higher at ibrutinib response and returned toward baseline at progression. Clonality (at baseline) was higher than in age-matched healthy donors and tracked circulating CD8+ T-cell counts.

This specimen was PBMCs, taken after 12 months of ibrutinib treatment. The chain recombines TRBV4-2 with TRBJ2-3; D tentatively reads TRBD1 or TRBD2 (6 bases each). This receptor was obtained from a human donor with chronic lymphocytic leukemia. The CDR3 coding sequence is TGTGCCAGCAGCCGGGGGGCTACCCGTAGCGGCACAGATACGCAGTATTTT. Its protein is CASSRGATRSGTDTQYF.